Below, 27 T cell receptor beta chains from the same sample are listed, as sequenced in a study of spatial heterogeneity in lung cancer. Overall study findings and caveats: The study found that expanded intratumoral alpha and beta TCR counts tracked tumor mutation counts.

These receptors lack a known antigen. A single record per CDR3 protein comes from TCRdb applying MiXCR to the 5' RACE reads. The sample includes some 96,000 distinct CDR3 sequences, 4.4% of them seen just once. Time point of the sample: sample taken at primary tumor resection. The sequences come from lung tumor tissue, collected at surgery. The receptor set was obtained from a male donor with early-stage non-small cell lung cancer.

There are many counts of this clonotype. The chain employs TRBV6-1 and TRBJ2-7; a weak D match, TRBD2 (5 bases). There are 16 residues in the CDR3. Germline loops: CDR1 MNHNS, CDR2 SASEGT. With 2 bases removed from V and 3 bases from J, the gap between germline ends came to 17 bases. CDR3: CASSEQWMGRDYEQYF. For the CDR3, the DNA is TGTGCCAGCAGTGAACAATGGATGGGGAGAGACTACGAGCAGTACTTC.

In this sample, this clonotype turned up many times. The rearrangement uses TRBV6-5 and TRBJ2-3; D might be TRBD2 (5 bases). Germline-derived CDR1 and CDR2 are MNHEY and SVGAGI. The ends were cut back, 2 bases at V and 4 bases at J, with 7 bases in the middle. CDR3 length: 13 amino acids. The CDR3 DNA reads TGTGCCAGCAGTTACCGGGGTCCAGATACGCAGTATTTT. This translates into CASSYRGPDTQYF.

The sample holds a few counts of this clonotype. V is TRBV5-1 and J is TRBJ1-2; 9 nucleotides align to TRBD1. Germline V gene lookup returns CDR1 SGHRS and CDR2 YFSETQ. The V and J ends lost 0 bases and 3 bases, in that order; junction bases with no gene match: 0. The CDR3 consists of 14 residues. CDR3 sequence: CASSLGTGDYGYTF. The DNA for the CDR3 is TGCGCCAGCAGCTTGGGGACAGGGGACTATGGCTACACCTTC. Full variable domain (outside the CDR3, taken from reference TRBV5-1 and TRBJ1-2): KAGVTQTPRYLIKTRGQQVTLSCSPISGHRSVSWYQQTPGQGLQFLFEYFSETQRNKGNFPGRFSGRQFSNSRSEMNVSTLELGDSALYLCASSLGTGDYGYTFGSGTRLTVV.

In its sample, this clonotype was seen a few times. V and J are TRBV7-9 and TRBJ2-3; D is unclear. The germline V gene has CDR1 SEHNR and CDR2 FQNEAQ (reference sequence). The CDR3 has 14 amino acids. The ends were cut back, 2 bases at V and 0 bases at J, with 6 bases in the middle. The chain's CDR3 is CASSLRVSTDTQYF. The CDR3 bases are TGTGCCAGCAGCTTAAGGGTTAGCACAGATACGCAGTATTTT.

This clonotype was recorded many times. This chain joins TRBV28 and TRBJ2-7; the match to TRBD1 covers 7 bases. CDR1 and CDR2 (germline): MDHEN, SYDVKM. After removal of 5 bases from V and 0 bases from J, the junction contained 7 bases not matched to a gene. The CDR3 is 15 residues long. CDR3 DNA: TGTGCCAGCAGTCCCGGACAGGAGAGCTCCTACGAGCAGTACTTC. The encoded protein is CASSPGQESSYEQYF. The full variable domain, in which reference TRBV28 and TRBJ2-7 provide the parts outside the CDR3, is DVKVTQSSRYLVKRTGEKVFLECVQDMDHENMFWYRQDPGLGLRLIYFSYDVKMKEKGDIPEGYSVSREKKERFSLILESASTNQTSMYLCASSPGQESSYEQYFGPGTRLTVT.

There are many counts of this clonotype. The chain joins TRBV7-9 to TRBJ2-7; the D is unclear. Looked up from germline, CDR1 is SEHNR and CDR2 is FQNEAQ (reference sequence). The V and J ends lost 4 bases and 4 bases respectively, with 17 bases between them. The CDR3 runs to 15 residues. The DNA of the CDR3 is TGTGCCAGCAGCTCCTCCGATAGGTATGGGTACGAGCAGTACTTC. Amino acid sequence: CASSSSDRYGYEQYF.

This clonotype was seen only a few times. The genes are TRBV29-1 and TRBJ2-7; D uncertain. Germline V gives CDR1 SQVTM, CDR2 ANQGSEA. The CDR3 has 11 amino acids. Trimming took 0 bases from V and 6 from J, leaving 6 bases between them. The CDR3 DNA follows: TGCAGCGTTGAAGAATCGGTCGAGCAGTACTTC. Its translation is CSVEESVEQYF.

This clonotype was counted ten times or more. The chain couples TRBV7-9 to TRBJ2-2; no clear D gene. Germline CDR1 is SEHNR and CDR2 is FQNEAQ (reference sequence). The CDR3 spans 13 residues. Trimming stripped 7 bases from V and 5 bases from J, with 11 bases between. DNA for the CDR3: TGTGCCAGCACCGAAGACGTGACCGGGGAGCTGTTTTTT. This codes for CASTEDVTGELFF.

In this sample, this clonotype turned up many times. This chain joins TRBV27 and TRBJ2-7; D is possibly TRBD2 (6 bases). V gave up 6 bases and J gave up 0 bases, with 12 bases separating them. The germline gives CDR1 MNHEY, CDR2 SMNVEV (reference sequence). The CDR3 spans 14 residues. The CDR3 nucleotides are TGTGCCAGCAGACCGGGACTGGCCTCCTACGAGCAGTACTTC. Its protein is CASRPGLASYEQYF.

This clonotype has more than one count but fewer than ten. The chain carries TRBV27 and TRBJ2-5; the match to TRBD2 covers 8 bases. Per the germline V gene, CDR1 is MNHEY and CDR2 is SMNVEV (reference sequence). The V and J ends lost 5 bases and 3 bases, in that order; junction bases with no gene match: 26. This CDR3 contains 21 residues. Written as DNA, the CDR3 is TGTGCCAGCAGTCGGAAGCCCTACCTAGCGGGCCACCCCCCCCTCAAAGAGACCCAGTACTTC. This gives the protein CASSRKPYLAGHPPLKETQYF.

This clonotype has at least ten counts. This chain links TRBV28 with TRBJ2-1; no clear D. The CDR3 extends over 12 amino acids. Germline values: CDR1 MDHEN, CDR2 SYDVKM. Trimming left V 5 bases short and J 10 bases short, with 12 bases between. CDR3 DNA: TGTGCCAGCAGTAATAGGGCGACAGAGCAGTTCTTC. Translating it yields CASSNRATEQFF.

This clonotype was recorded at least ten times. The chain is built from TRBV6-5 and TRBJ1-1; tentative D call: TRBD1 (6 bases). V was cut by 2 bases and J by 7 bases, with 17 bases left in between. CDR3 length equals 15 residues. Per germline, CDR1 MNHEY and CDR2 SVGAGI. CDR3 protein: CASSYRGRAGDEAFF. CDR3 nucleotides: TGTGCCAGCAGTTACCGGGGTCGGGCAGGGGATGAAGCTTTCTTT.

In its sample, this clonotype was seen many times. This chain joins TRBV9 and TRBJ1-3, with D possibly TRBD1 on 5 matching bases. Trimming stripped 2 bases from V and 0 bases from J, with 9 bases between. The CDR3 totals 15 residues. Germline-derived CDR1 and CDR2 are SGDLS and YYNGEE. CDR3 amino acids: CASSVSTDSGNTIYF. CDR3 nucleotide sequence: TGTGCCAGCAGCGTTTCGACAGACTCTGGAAACACCATATATTTT.

This clonotype has just a few counts. The chain links TRBV18 to TRBJ2-2; D gene uncertain. Trimming stripped 3 bases from V and 3 bases from J, with 8 bases between. This CDR3 region has 14 residues. Germline lookup yields CDR1 KGHSH and CDR2 LQKENI. This CDR3 is CASSPTADTGELFF. CDR3 DNA sequence: TGTGCCAGCTCACCCACGGCCGACACCGGGGAGCTGTTTTTT. The full variable domain, rest sourced from reference TRBV18 and TRBJ2-2, is NAGVMQNPRHLVRRRGQEARLRCSPMKGHSHVYWYRQLPEEGLKFMVYLQKENIIDESGMPKERFSAEFPKEGPSILRIQQVVRGDSAAYFCASSPTADTGELFFGEGSRLTVL.

This clonotype has at least ten counts. The J gene is TRBJ2-1, the V gene TRBV6-5, with D unresolved. Germline V gene data show CDR1 as MNHEY and CDR2 as SVGAGI. V lost 0 bases and J 14 bases, leaving 20 bases between the germline ends. The CDR3 sequence is 15 residues long. For the CDR3, the DNA is TGTGCCAGCAGTTACTCCCAGTACGAGGCGGTCGGAGAGTTCTTC. Translation: CASSYSQYEAVGEFF.

This clonotype showed up many times. V and J are TRBV27 and TRBJ1-1, with D possibly matching TRBD1 (5 bases). V was shortened by 7 bases and J by 5 bases, with 11 bases between the two germline ends. Germline values: CDR1 MNHEY, CDR2 SMNVEV (reference sequence). The CDR3 is made up of 12 amino acids. The CDR3 region has the DNA TGTGCCAGCAAGGAGGGGAATACTGAAGCTTTCTTT. It specifies CASKEGNTEAFF.

This clonotype was detected many times. The chain couples TRBV10-3 to TRBJ2-5, with a possible D match to TRBD1 (5 bases). Germline V lookup: CDR1 ENHRY, CDR2 SYGVKD. The V end was cut by 6 bases, the J end by 4 bases, with 12 bases between. CDR3 size: 13 residues. The CDR3 loop reads CAIREPRGETQYF. Written as DNA, the CDR3 is TGTGCCATCAGAGAACCTAGGGGAGAGACCCAGTACTTC.

This clonotype was seen at least ten times. J is TRBJ2-3 and V is TRBV5-1, with 8 bases fitting TRBD2. Germline V gene sequence: CDR1 SGHRS, CDR2 YFSETQ. CDR3 size: 14 residues. Trimming at V came to 4 bases and at J to 4 bases, leaving 5 bases not matched to a gene. As DNA, the CDR3 is TGCGCCAGCAGCCGAGCGGGAGACGCAGATACGCAGTATTTT. Translation: CASSRAGDADTQYF. Full variable domain (rest looked up from reference TRBV5-1 and TRBJ2-3): KAGVTQTPRYLIKTRGQQVTLSCSPISGHRSVSWYQQTPGQGLQFLFEYFSETQRNKGNFPGRFSGRQFSNSRSEMNVSTLELGDSALYLCASSRAGDADTQYFGPGTRLTVL.

In its sample, this clonotype was seen many times. The V call is TRBV3-1, the J call TRBJ2-3; 10 nucleotides match TRBD1. The J segment lost 6 bases and the V segment lost 3 bases, leaving 18 bases of the junction unmatched. The V gene's germline CDR1 is LGHDT and CDR2 YNNKEL (reference sequence). The CDR3 contains 19 residues. CDR3 sequence: CASSHLGLRDRGSSDTQYF. The CDR3 nucleotides are TGTGCCAGCAGCCATCTAGGATTACGGGACAGGGGTTCTTCTGATACGCAGTATTTT.

This chain links TRBV27 with TRBJ2-3; D is possibly TRBD1 or TRBD2 (5 bases each). Deletions cut 4 bases from V and 0 bases from J, with 11 bases between. From germline, CDR1 is MNHEY and CDR2 SMNVEV (reference sequence). CDR3 length: 15 amino acids. The CDR3 protein is CASSWGTSSTDTQYF. The CDR3 nucleotides read TGTGCCAGCAGTTGGGGGACGTCTAGCACAGATACGCAGTATTTT.

The table lists this clonotype with many counts. The rearrangement uses TRBV9 and TRBJ2-1, with D unclear. V lost 0 bases to trimming and J lost 0 bases, with 7 bases between them. In germline, CDR1 is SGDLS, CDR2 YYNGEE. The CDR3 length is 15 residues. The CDR3 DNA is TGTGCCAGCAGCGTAGGGGAATTCTCCTACAATGAGCAGTTCTTC. Translation gives CASSVGEFSYNEQFF.

At least ten counts were recorded for this clonotype. The gene calls are TRBV5-6 and TRBJ1-2; perhaps TRBD1 as D (5 bases). The CDR3 has 14 amino acids. The V gene's germline CDR1 is SGHDT and CDR2 YYEEEE. Between the trimmed V and J ends, which lost 1 base and 6 bases, there was a span of 13 bases. The CDR3 here is CASSLPGLQDGYTF. DNA of the CDR3: TGTGCCAGCAGCTTGCCAGGGCTTCAGGATGGCTACACCTTC.

This clonotype showed up many times. The chain links TRBV28 to TRBJ2-1; D is unresolved. The germline V and J ends were trimmed by 6 bases and 5 bases, with 14 bases remaining between them. Germline V gene data show CDR1 as MDHEN and CDR2 as SYDVKM. This CDR3 contains 14 residues. CDR3 nucleotides: TGTGCCAGCAGCTCGGCAAACGTCCACAATGAGCAGTTCTTC. Amino acid sequence: CASSSANVHNEQFF.

The gene calls are TRBV27 and TRBJ1-1, with D perhaps matching TRBD1 (6 bases). The CDR3 consists of 14 residues. Germline V gene lookup returns CDR1 MNHEY and CDR2 SMNVEV (reference sequence). Trimming took off 0 bases at V and 2 bases at J, with 7 bases between the two ends. The CDR3 bases are TGTGCCAGCAGTTTATCGGGACACAACACTGAAGCTTTCTTT. Its translation is CASSLSGHNTEAFF.

Remarks on this clonotype: A much more abundant neighbour one base away suggests this may be a read error. In this CDR3 the conserved last residue, phenylalanine or tryptophan, is missing, so a read error is likely. The chain recombines TRBV9 with TRBJ2-3; D remains ambiguous. Trimming took off 0 bases at V and 2 bases at J, with 7 bases between the two ends. Germline CDR1 SGDLS, CDR2 YYNGEE. The CDR3 extends over 14 amino acids. The CDR3 reads CASSVELYTDTQYS. CDR3 bases: TGTGCCAGCAGCGTAGAACTTTACACAGATACGCAGTATTCT.

This clonotype has a count of ten or more. The J gene is TRBJ2-2, the V gene TRBV9; no definite D call. V was shortened by 3 bases and J by 5 bases, with 8 bases between the two germline ends. This CDR3 comprises 13 residues. CDR1 is SGDLS, CDR2 YYNGEE, per germline. This CDR3 is CASSALETGELFF. The CDR3, as DNA: TGTGCCAGCAGCGCCTTAGAAACCGGGGAGCTGTTTTTT.

The table lists this clonotype with a few counts. The genes are TRBV28 and TRBJ2-7, with D perhaps assigned TRBD1 or TRBD2 (5 bases each). CDR1 is MDHEN, CDR2 SYDVKM, per germline. The CDR3 spans 11 residues. V lost 10 bases and J lost 3, with 10 bases in between. The CDR3 DNA reads as TGTGCCACCGGGACGGGCTACGAGCAGTACTTC. Its translation: CATGTGYEQYF.